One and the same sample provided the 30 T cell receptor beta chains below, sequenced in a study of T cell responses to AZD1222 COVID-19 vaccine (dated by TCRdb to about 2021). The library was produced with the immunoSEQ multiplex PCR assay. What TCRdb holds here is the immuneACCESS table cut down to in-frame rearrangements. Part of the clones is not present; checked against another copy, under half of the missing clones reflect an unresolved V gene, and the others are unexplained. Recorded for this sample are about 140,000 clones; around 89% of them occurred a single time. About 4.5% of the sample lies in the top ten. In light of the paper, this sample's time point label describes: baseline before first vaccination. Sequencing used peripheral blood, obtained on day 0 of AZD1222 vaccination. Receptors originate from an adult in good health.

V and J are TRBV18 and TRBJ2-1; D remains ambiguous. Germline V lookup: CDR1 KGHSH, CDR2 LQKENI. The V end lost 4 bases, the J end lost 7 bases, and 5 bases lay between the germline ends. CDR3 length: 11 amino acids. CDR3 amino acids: CASSLSNEQFF. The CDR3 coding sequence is TGTGCCAGCTCACTATCTAATGAGCAGTTCTTC.

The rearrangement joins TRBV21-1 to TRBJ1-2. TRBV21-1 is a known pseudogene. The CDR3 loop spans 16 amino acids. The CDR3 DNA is TGTGCCAGCAGCAAAGAAGGCCGGCCGGGTAACTATGGCTACACCTTC. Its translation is CASSKEGRPGNYGYTF.

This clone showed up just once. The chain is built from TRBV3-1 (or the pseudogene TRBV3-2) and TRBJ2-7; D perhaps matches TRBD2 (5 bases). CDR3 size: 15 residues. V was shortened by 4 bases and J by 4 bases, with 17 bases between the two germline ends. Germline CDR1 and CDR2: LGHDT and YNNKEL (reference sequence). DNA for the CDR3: TGTGCCAGCAGCCTCCGGGATCAAACGGGTTACGAGCAGTACTTC. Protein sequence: CASSLRDQTGYEQYF.

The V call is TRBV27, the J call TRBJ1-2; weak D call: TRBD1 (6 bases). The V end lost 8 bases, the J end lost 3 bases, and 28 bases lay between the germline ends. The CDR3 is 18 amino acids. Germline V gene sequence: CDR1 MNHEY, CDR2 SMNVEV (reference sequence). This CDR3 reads CASWKRTGQWGLYYGYTF. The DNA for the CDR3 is TGTGCCAGCTGGAAACGCACAGGGCAATGGGGCCTTTACTATGGCTACACCTTC.

CDR3 region: CASSSRLNSGNTIYF. In DNA form, the CDR3 reads TGTGCCAGCAGCTCACGACTGAACTCTGGAAACACCATATATTTT. The V call is TRBV11-2, the J call TRBJ1-3; no firm D call. Trimming pared 4 bases from V and 0 bases from J, leaving 10 bases between. This CDR3 region has 15 residues. The germline V gene has CDR1 SGHAT and CDR2 FQNNGV.

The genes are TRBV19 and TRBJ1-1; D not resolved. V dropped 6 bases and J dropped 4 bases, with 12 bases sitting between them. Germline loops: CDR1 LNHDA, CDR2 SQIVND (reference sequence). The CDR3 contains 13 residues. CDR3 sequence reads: CASRASLVTEAFF. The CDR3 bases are TGTGCCAGTAGAGCATCTTTGGTCACTGAAGCTTTCTTT.

The CDR3 region is CATLQSCHNEQFF. The CDR3 bases are TGTGCCACCTTACAGAGTTGCCACAATGAGCAGTTCTTC. This chain uses TRBV24-1 with TRBJ2-1; D remains ambiguous. V was trimmed by 9 bases and J by 5 bases, leaving 13 bases between them. CDR1 and CDR2 (germline): KGHDR, SFDVKD. CDR3 size: 13 residues.

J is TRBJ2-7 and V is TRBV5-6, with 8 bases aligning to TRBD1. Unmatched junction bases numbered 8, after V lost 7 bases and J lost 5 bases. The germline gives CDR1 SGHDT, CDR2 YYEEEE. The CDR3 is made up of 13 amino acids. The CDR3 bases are TGTGCCAGCGCGCAGACAGGGGAACACGAGCAGTACTTC. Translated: CASAQTGEHEQYF.

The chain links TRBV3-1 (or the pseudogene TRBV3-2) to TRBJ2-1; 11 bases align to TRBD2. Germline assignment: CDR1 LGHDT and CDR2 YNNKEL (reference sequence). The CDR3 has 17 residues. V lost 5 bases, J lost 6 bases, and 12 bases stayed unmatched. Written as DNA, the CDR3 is TGTGCCAGCAGCGCAACTAGCGGGGGAATACTCACCAATGAGCAGTTCTTC. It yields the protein CASSATSGGILTNEQFF.

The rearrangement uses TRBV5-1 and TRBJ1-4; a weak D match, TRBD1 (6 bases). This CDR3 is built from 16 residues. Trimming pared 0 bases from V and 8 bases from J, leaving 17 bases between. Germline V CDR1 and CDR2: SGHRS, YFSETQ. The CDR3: CASSLGSRGAGEKLFF. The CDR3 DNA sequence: TGCGCCAGCAGCTTGGGGTCGAGGGGGGCAGGAGAAAAACTGTTTTTT.

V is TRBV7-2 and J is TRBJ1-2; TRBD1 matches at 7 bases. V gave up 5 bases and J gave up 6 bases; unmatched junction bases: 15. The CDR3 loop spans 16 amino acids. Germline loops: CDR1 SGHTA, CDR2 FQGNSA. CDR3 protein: CASSPQLAEGANGYTF. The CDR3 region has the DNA TGTGCCAGCAGCCCCCAGCTAGCCGAGGGGGCCAATGGCTACACCTTC.

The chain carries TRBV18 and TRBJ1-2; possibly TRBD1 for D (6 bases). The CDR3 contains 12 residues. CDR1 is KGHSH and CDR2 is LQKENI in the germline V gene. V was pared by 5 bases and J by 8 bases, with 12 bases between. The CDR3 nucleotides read TGTGCCAGCTCAAAACAGGGAGGCGGCTACACCTTC. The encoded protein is CASSKQGGGYTF.

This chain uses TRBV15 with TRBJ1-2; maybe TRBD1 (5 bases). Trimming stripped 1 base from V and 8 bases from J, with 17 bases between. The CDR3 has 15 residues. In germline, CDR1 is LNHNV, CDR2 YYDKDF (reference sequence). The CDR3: CATSRGTGGSDGYTF. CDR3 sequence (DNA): TGTGCCACCAGCAGAGGAACGGGGGGGTCGGACGGCTACACCTTC.

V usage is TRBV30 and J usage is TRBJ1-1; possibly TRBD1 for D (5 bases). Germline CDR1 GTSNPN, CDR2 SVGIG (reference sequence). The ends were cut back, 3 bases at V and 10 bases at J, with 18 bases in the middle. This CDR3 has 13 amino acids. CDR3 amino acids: CAWSGPAGGGAFF. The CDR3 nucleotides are TGTGCCTGGAGCGGACCGGCTGGGGGGGGAGCTTTCTTT.

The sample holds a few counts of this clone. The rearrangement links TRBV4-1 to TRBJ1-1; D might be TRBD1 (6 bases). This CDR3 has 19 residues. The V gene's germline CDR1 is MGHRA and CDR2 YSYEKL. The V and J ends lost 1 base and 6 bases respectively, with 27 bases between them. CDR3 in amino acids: CASSQVGYTGKILNPEAFF. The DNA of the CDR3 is TGCGCCAGCAGCCAAGTGGGTTACACAGGGAAAATTCTAAACCCTGAAGCTTTCTTT.

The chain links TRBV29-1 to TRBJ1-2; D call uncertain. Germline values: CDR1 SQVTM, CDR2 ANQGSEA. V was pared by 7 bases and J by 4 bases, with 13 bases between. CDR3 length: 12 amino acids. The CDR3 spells CSADSRGYGYTF. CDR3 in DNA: TGCAGCGCAGATTCCCGGGGCTATGGCTACACCTTC.

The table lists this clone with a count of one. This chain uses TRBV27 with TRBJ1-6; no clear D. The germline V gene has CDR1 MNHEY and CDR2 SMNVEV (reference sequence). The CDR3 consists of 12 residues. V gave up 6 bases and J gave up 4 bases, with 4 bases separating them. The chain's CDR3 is CASRRYNSPLHF. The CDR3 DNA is TGTGCCAGCAGACGGTATAATTCACCCCTCCACTTT.

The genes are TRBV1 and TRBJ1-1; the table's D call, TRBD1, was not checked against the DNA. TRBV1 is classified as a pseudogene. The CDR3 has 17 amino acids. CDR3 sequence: CTSSQERPGHDNTEAFF. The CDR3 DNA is TGCACCAGCAGCCAAGAGCGACCGGGACACGATAACACTGAAGCTTTCTTT.

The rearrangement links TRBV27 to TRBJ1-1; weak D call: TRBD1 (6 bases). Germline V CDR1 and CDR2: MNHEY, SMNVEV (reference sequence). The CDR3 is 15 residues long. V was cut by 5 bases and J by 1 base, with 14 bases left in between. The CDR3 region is CASSAHRVRNTEAFF. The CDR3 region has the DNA TGTGCCAGCAGTGCCCACAGGGTCCGGAACACTGAAGCTTTCTTT.

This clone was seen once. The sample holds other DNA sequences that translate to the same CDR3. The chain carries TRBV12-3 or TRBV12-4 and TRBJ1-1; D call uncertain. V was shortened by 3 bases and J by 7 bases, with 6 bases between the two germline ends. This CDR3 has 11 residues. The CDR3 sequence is CASSLRGEAFF. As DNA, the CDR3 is TGTGCCAGCAGTTTGCGGGGTGAAGCTTTCTTT.

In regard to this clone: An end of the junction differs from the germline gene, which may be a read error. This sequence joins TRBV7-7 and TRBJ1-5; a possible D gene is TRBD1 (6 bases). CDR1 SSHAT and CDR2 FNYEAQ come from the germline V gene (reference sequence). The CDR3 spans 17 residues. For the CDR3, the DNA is TGTGCTAGCAGGGGCCCCAGCAGGGAAGCGGGCAATCAGCCCCAGCATTTT. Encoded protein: CASRGPSREAGNQPQHF.

CDR3 DNA: TGTGCCAGCAGCTTAGGTAGCGGGGGGTTTGAGCAGTACTTC. Its protein is CASSLGSGGFEQYF. The chain combines TRBV11-2 with TRBJ2-7, with 10 bases identical to TRBD2. With V trimmed by 1 base and J by 7 bases, 4 bases remained unmatched. The CDR3 is made up of 14 amino acids. Germline V gene lookup returns CDR1 SGHAT and CDR2 FQNNGV.

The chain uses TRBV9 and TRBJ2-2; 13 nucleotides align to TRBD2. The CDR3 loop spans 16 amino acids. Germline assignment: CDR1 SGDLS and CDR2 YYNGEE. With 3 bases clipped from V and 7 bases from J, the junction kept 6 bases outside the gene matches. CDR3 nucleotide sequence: TGTGCCAGCAGCGGCCGACTAGCGGGAGGAGGCGGGGAGCTGTTTTTT. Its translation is CASSGRLAGGGGELFF.

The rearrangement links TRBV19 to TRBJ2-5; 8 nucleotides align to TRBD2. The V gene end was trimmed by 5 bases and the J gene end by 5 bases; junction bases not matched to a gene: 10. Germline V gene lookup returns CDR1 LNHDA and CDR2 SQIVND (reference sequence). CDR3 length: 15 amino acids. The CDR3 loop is CASSAVSGSRETQYF. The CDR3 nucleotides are TGTGCCAGTAGTGCGGTAAGCGGGAGTCGTGAGACCCAGTACTTC.

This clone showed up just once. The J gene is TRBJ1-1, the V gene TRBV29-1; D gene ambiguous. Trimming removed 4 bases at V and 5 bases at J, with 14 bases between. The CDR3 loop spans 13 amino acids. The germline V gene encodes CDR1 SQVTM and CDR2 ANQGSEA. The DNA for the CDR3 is TGCAGCGTTGGGAGGGCCCCGAATACTGAAGCTTTCTTT. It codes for CSVGRAPNTEAFF. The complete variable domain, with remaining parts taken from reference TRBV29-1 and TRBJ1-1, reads SAVISQKPSRDICQRGTSLTIQCQVDSQVTMMFWYRQQPGQSLTLIATANQGSEATYESGFVIDKFPISRPNLTFSTLTVSNMSPEDSSIYLCSVGRAPNTEAFFGQGTRLTVV.

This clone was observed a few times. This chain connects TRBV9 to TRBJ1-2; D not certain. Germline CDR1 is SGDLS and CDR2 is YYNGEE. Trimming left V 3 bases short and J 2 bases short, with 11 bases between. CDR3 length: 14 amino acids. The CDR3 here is CASSASHPNYGYTF. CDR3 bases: TGTGCCAGCAGCGCCTCACACCCCAACTATGGCTACACCTTC.

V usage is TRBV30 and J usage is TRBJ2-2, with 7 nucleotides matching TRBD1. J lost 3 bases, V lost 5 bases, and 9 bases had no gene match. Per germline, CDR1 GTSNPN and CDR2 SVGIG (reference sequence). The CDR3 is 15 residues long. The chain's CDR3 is CAWGAGTAYTGELFF. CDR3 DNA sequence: TGTGCCTGGGGGGCCGGGACAGCCTACACCGGGGAGCTGTTTTTT. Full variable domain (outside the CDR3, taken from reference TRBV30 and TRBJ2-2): SQTIHQWPATLVQPVGSPLSLECTVEGTSNPNLYWYRQAAGRGLQLLFYSVGIGQISSEVPQNLSASRPQDRQFILSSKKLLLSDSGFYLCAWGAGTAYTGELFFGEGSRLTVL.

As DNA, the CDR3 is TGCGCCAGCAGCCCCCCTCAGGGTGGGGTCACTGAAGCTTTCTTT. Translation gives CASSPPQGGVTEAFF. This chain uses TRBV5-1 with TRBJ1-1; perhaps TRBD1 as D (5 bases). CDR3 length: 15 residues. The V end lost 4 bases, the J end lost 4 bases, and 17 bases lay between the germline ends. The germline CDR1 and CDR2 sequences are SGHRS and YFSETQ.

Here the CDR3 DNA reads TGCGCCAGCAGCTTGATATCGCAGGGGGGAATCACCGAGCAGTTCTTC. Translating it yields CASSLISQGGITEQFF. The chain uses TRBV5-1 and TRBJ2-1; tentative D call: TRBD1 (7 bases). Germline V gene sequence: CDR1 SGHRS, CDR2 YFSETQ. Between the trimmed V and J ends, which lost 1 base and 10 bases, there was a span of 21 bases. The CDR3 sequence is 16 residues long.

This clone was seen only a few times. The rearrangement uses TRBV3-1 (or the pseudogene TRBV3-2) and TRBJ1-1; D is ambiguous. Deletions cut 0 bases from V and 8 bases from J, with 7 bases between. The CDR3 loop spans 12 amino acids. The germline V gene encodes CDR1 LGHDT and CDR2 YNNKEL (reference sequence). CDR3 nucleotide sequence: TGTGCCAGCAGCCAAGAAGGAAGAGAAGCTTTCTTT. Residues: CASSQEGREAFF.